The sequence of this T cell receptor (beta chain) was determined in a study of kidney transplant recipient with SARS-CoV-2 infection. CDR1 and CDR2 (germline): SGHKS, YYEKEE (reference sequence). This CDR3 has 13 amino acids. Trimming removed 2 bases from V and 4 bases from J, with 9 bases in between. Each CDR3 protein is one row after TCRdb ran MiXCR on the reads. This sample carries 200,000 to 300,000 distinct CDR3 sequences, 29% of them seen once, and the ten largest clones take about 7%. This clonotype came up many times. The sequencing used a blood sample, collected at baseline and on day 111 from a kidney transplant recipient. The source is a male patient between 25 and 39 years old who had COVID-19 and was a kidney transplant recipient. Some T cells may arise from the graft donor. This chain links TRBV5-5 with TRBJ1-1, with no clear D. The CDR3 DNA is TGTGCCAGCAGCTTCCAAAGTACCACTGAAGCTTTCTTT. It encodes CASSFQSTTEAFF.